The clone carrying this T cell receptor beta chain occurred a few times. Its antigen is unidentified. The data stem from a study of identical twins. Study findings and constraints: Twin-shared out-of-frame alpha sequences were enriched for low generation probability.

Germline CDR1 reads KGHSH; CDR2 reads LQKENI. V was pared by 1 base and J by 8 bases, with 14 bases between. The CDR3 contains 15 residues. TCRdb redid the calling of the 5' RACE reads with MiXCR, one entry per CDR3 protein. Among about 690,000 distinct CDR3 sequences listed, less than 7% were seen once. V and J are TRBV18 and TRBJ2-2; a possible D gene is TRBD1 (6 bases). The specimen sequenced was naive T cells sorted from blood. This receptor was taken from a man aged 18-30 years in good health. The CDR3 is CASSPQDSSRGELFF. DNA of the CDR3: TGTGCCAGCTCACCACAGGACAGTTCGAGAGGGGAGCTGTTTTTT.